This entry is about one T cell receptor (beta chain). This clonotype was seen a handful of times. Its antigen is not yet known. It has no much larger one-base neighbor in the sample; base qualities were not kept. This sample is drawn from a study of T cells in Graves' hyperthyroidism and ophthalmopathy (dated by TCRdb to about 2019). Context from the whole study: Peripheral blood samples were taken at initial diagnosis, before any treatment was given. A discovery cohort of approximately 100 patients, about 40 with Graves' ophthalmopathy and roughly 59 with stable Graves' hyperthyroidism, was used to find distinguishing TCR V-J signatures. Prospective prediction of ophthalmopathy was tested in an independent validation cohort consisting of some 20 hyperthyroidism patients and some 17 patients who later progressed to ophthalmopathy. For training and testing, the 80 to 100 patients in the discovery cohort were randomly divided in a 7:3 ratio. The study also compared thyroid tissue and blood T-cell repertoires from a handful of Graves' hyperthyroidism patients. Following sampling, methimazole starting at 30 mg daily was given to hyperthyroidism patients, and high-dose intravenous methylprednisolone was given to ophthalmopathy patients. The paper describes TCR Vbeta CDR3 sequencing of 130 to 150 peripheral blood samples, made up of roughly 45 ophthalmopathy patients, 70 to 75 hyperthyroidism patients and 17 progressor patients.

The V and J ends are trimmed by 0 bases and 4 bases, leaving 9 bases between them. The germline V gene (reference sequence) specifies LGHDT as CDR1 and YNNKEL as CDR2. CDR3 length: 14 amino acids, cysteine to phenylalanine. The DNA shown is the 42-base CDR3, in frame from base 1. Broad study findings and their caveats: In validation, the model predicted progression to ophthalmopathy a median of roughly six months before onset, with roughly 70% sensitivity and more than 72% specificity. Most expanded thyroid clonotypes (frequency above 0.001) were also found in blood, which suggests that blood repertoires may mirror thyroid immune responses. Ophthalmopathy was separated from stable hyperthyroidism by a 13 V-J signature model, with over 85% sensitivity and approximately 84% specificity obtained in cross-validation and 80%/75% obtained in testing. Sample size was not statistically predetermined, and blinding of investigators to group allocation was not performed.

Hyperthyroidism patients were aged 18 to 65 years and newly diagnosed, with disease duration of less than 2 months. The study excluded patients with uncontrolled infections, other autoimmune diseases, pregnancy or lactation. Diagnoses were based on clinical symptoms, serum thyroxine and TRAb, thyroid ultrasound and orbital computed tomography. Blood from progressor patients was drawn when they were first diagnosed with hyperthyroidism, before any ophthalmopathy symptoms appeared. Ficoll-Paque density gradient centrifugation was used to isolate PBMCs from around 10 ml of fresh peripheral blood. Progressor patients were defined as those initially diagnosed with Graves' hyperthyroidism in whom ophthalmopathy developed during follow-up. Total RNA was extracted with Trizol reagent, and quality was checked on an Agilent 2100 Bioanalyzer. TCR beta CDR3 regions were amplified from RNA transcripts. The TCR CDR3 was subjected to a first round of RT-PCR using the HTBI primer set and the Qiagen OneStep RT-PCR kit. Libraries were constructed in a second round of multiplex PCR, after which size selection and purification were carried out. Libraries were sequenced paired-end with 100 bp reads on an Illumina HiSeq2000. The paper's data handling went like this. Raw data were processed with SOAPnuke, discarding reads with adapters, uncalled bases, mean Phred below 15, or no exact constant-primer or identifier match. COPE v1.2.5 was used to merge the high-quality paired reads, and each unique nucleotide sequence was defined as a clonotype. Clonotypes were aligned to IMGT TRBV, TRBD and TRBJ reference segments using MiTCR v1.1. Analysis was restricted to V-J combinations with a frequency above 0.0001, which covered roughly 99% of repertoires. The TCS score was defined as F50 (clonal expansion) divided by E x V (chaos), with BLOSUM62-based TCRdist calculated between CDR3 peptides within each V-J. Welch's t-statistics and random forest reduced 514 V-J features to about 12, which were used in a naive Bayes classifier (R e1071). TCRdb reprocessing: public reads trimmed at Q25 with fastp, clones called with MiXCR, in-frame beta chains kept. Each entry is one CDR3 protein sequence, shown with its most common DNA and genes. These V and J calls are TCRdb output, not the study's own analysis. The sample yields around 350,000 distinct CDR3 sequences; about a sixth were counted once. About a third of the sample is held by the ten biggest clonotypes.

The TCR sequence derives from a woman aged 25 to 39 with Graves' hyperthyroidism that later progressed to Graves' ophthalmopathy. Sequencing was done on a sample of blood. The chain links TRBV3-1 with TRBJ1-2, with a weak D call of TRBD1 (5 bases match). DNA sequence: TGTGCCAGCAGCCAAGATTGGGGGGGCTATGGCTACACCTTC. Translation gives CASSQDWGGYGYTF.